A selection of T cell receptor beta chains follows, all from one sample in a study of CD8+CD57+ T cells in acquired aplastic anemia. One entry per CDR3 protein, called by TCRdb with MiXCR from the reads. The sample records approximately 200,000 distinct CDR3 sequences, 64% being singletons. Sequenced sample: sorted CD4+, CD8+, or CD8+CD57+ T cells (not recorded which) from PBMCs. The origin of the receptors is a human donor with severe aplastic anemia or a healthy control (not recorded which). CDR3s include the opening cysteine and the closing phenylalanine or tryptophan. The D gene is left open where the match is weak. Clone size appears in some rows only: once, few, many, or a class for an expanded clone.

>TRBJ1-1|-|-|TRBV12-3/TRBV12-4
TGTGCCAGCAGTTTCCCGGGGGGAACGGGAGAGACTGAAGCTTTCTTT
CASSFPGGTGETEAFF
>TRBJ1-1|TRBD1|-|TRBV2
TGTGCCAGCAGTCGAGGGACAGGGGGTCTTATGAACACTGAAGCTTTCTTT
CASSRGTGGLMNTEAFF
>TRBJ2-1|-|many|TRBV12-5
TGTGCTAGTGGGTGGGGGGCCTTCTCCTACAATGAGCAGTTCTTC
CASGWGAFSYNEQFF
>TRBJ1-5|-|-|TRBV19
TGTGCCAGTAACCCCCGGGACAACTGGCCCCAGCATTTT
CASNPRDNWPQHF
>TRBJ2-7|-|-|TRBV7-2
TGTGCCAGCAGCTTAGCGTACGGCAACGAGCAGTACTTC
CASSLAYGNEQYF
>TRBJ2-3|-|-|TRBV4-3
TGCGCCAGCAGCCAAGATACGACAGATACGCAGTATTTT
CASSQDTTDTQYF
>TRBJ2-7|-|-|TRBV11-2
TGTGCCAGCAGCTTACGGGACTCTCACGAGCAGTACTTC
CASSLRDSHEQYF
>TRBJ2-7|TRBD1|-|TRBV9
TGTGCCAGCAGTTCCGGGACAGTCAACCCCTACGAGCAGTACTTC
CASSSGTVNPYEQYF
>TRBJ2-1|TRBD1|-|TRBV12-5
TGTGCCAGCAGTTTGGGACAGGTTGGCAATGAGCAGTTCTTC
CASSLGQVGNEQFF
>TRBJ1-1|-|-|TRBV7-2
TGTGCCAGCAGACCCCAAGGGACTGAAGCTTTCTTT
CASRPQGTEAFF
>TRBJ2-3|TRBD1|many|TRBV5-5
TGTGCCAGCAGCTTGATTACTGGGACAGAATTCACAGATACGCAGTATTTT
CASSLITGTEFTDTQYF
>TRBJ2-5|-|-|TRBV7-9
TGTGCCAGCAGCTTAGGCCGGTCCGAGATGTACCAAGAGACCCAGTACTTC
CASSLGRSEMYQETQYF
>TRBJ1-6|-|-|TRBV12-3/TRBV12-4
TGTGCCATCCCGAATGGGGCGCTGGAATCACCCCTCCACTTT
CAIPNGALESPLHF
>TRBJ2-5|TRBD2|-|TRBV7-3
TGTGCCAGCAGCTTAATGGCTAGCGGGGGCCCCCAAGAGACCCAGTACTTC
CASSLMASGGPQETQYF
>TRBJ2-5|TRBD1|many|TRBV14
TGTGCCAGCAGCCACACCTTGACAGGGTTGGAGACCCAGTACTTC
CASSHTLTGLETQYF
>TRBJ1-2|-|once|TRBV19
TGTGCCAGTAGTATCCAGGCCTATGGCTACACCTTC
CASSIQAYGYTF
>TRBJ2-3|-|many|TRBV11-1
TGTGCCAGCAGCTTACCCACCGGAGGGGGCTGGGACACAGATACGCAGTATTTT
CASSLPTGGGWDTDTQYF
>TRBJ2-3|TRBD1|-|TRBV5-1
TGCGCCAGCAGCCTTTTAGGGACAGGGACAGATACGCAGTATTTT
CASSLLGTGTDTQYF
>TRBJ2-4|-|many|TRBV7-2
TGTGCCAGCAGCTTACACCCTTCCGGAAACATTCAGTACTTC
CASSLHPSGNIQYF
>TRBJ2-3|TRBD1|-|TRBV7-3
TGTGCCAGCAGCGGGACAGGGGTGCCAGATACGCAGTATTTT
CASSGTGVPDTQYF
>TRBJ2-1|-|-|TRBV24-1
TGTGCCACCAGTGACGGACAGCCGGAGCAGTTCTTC
CATSDGQPEQFF
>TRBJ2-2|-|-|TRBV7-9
TGTGCCAGCAGCTTAGTAGGGAACACCGGGGAGCTGTTTTTT
CASSLVGNTGELFF
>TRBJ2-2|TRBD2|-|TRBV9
TGTGCCAGCAGCGCCACAGCGGGAGCGCCCGGGGAGCTGTTTTTT
CASSATAGAPGELFF
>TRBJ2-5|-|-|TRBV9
TGTGCCAGCAGCCCCCGGCAGTCGACTGCCCAGTACTTC
CASSPRQSTAQYF
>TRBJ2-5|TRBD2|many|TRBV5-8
TGTGCCAGCAGCCCAGGAATGGGACTAGCGGGGGGGCGAGAGACCCAGTACTTC
CASSPGMGLAGGRETQYF
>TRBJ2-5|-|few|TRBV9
TGTGCCAGCAGCGTAGGTGGGCTGGGGCAAGAGACCCAGTACTTC
CASSVGGLGQETQYF
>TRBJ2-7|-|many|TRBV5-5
TGTGCCAGCAGTGCGGACTGGCAGTCCTACGAGCAGTACTTC
CASSADWQSYEQYF
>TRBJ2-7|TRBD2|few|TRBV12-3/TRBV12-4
TGTGCCAGCAGAAAGGGACTATCCTACGAGCAGTACTTC
CASRKGLSYEQYF
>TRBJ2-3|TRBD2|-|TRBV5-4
TGTGCCAGCAGCTTGGCGGCTAGCGGGGCAGATACGCAGTATTTT
CASSLAASGADTQYF
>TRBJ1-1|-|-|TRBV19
TGTGCCAGTACCAAGGGGCTGAACACTGAAGCTTTCTTT
CASTKGLNTEAFF
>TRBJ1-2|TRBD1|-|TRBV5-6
TGTGCCAGCAGCACACTAGGGACAGCTCTTTATGGCTACACCTTC
CASSTLGTALYGYTF
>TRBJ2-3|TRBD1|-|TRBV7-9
TGTGCCAGCAGCATTGGGACAGGGGAAGATACGCAGTATTTT
CASSIGTGEDTQYF
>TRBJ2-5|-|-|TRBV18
TGTGCCAGCTCACCTTCGGCGGCGACGCGGGAGACCCAGTACTTC
CASSPSAATRETQYF
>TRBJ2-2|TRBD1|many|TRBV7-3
TGTGCCAGCAGCTCGACAGGGGGCGGCGGGGAGCTGTTTTTT
CASSSTGGGGELFF
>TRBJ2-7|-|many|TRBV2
TGTGCCAGCAGGGGGAGGGACAGCTCCTACGAGCAGTACTTC
CASRGRDSSYEQYF
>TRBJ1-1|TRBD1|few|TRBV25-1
TGTGCCAGCAGTGCCCCGGACAGGGCGAACACTGAAGCTTTCTTT
CASSAPDRANTEAFF
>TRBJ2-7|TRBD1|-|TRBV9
TGTGCCAGCAGCGGAACAGGGGGGGAGCAGTACTTC
CASSGTGGEQYF
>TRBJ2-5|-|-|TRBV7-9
TGTGCCAGCAGCTTAGGGGGCCCGGACCAAGAGACCCAGTACTTC
CASSLGGPDQETQYF
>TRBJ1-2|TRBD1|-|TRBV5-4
TGTGCCAGCAGCCGCGACAGGGTTAATGGCTACACCTTC
CASSRDRVNGYTF
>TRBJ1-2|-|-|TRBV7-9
TGTGCCAGCAGCTTAGAGGGGAGTAGGGGCTACACCTTC
CASSLEGSRGYTF
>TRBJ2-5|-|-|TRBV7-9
TGTGCCAGCAGCTTCGGTAGCGAGGGGTCAGAGACCCAGTACTTC
CASSFGSEGSETQYF
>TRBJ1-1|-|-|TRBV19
TGTGCCAGTAGTAATCAGGAAGCTTTCTTT
CASSNQEAFF